The source of this T cell receptor beta chain is a study of blood T cell repertoires in COVID-19. About the research overall: Some COVID-19 samples were acute and others convalescent; all came from the United States, Italy and Spain. From T cells, B-cell-depleted T cells, or PBMCs came the material, which was cDNA or gDNA.

The CDR3 length is 14 residues. V was pared by 0 bases and J by 2 bases, with 8 bases between. In germline, CDR1 is MNHEY, CDR2 SVGAGI. Authors' processing steps: Reference gene primer amplification yielded estimated nucleated cell counts. The method was immunoSEQ multiplex PCR; TCRdb's version includes in-frame clones alone and lacks a portion of them. V and J calls and clone size come straight from that table; D and trimming were deduced from the DNA. The table includes about 94,000 clones, over 70% detected once. The sequence was collected from a human donor in a cohort sampled during active COVID-19. The chain recombines TRBV6-5 with TRBJ2-7; D is possibly TRBD1 (6 bases). The material sequenced was peripheral blood. The CDR3 protein is CASSYSRQAYEQYF. CDR3 DNA: TGTGCCAGCAGTTACTCGAGACAGGCCTACGAGCAGTACTTC.